This TCR beta chain was profiled in a study of blood T cell repertoires in COVID-19. Original methodology: For nucleated cells, counts were estimated from reference gene primer amplification. The table came from immunoSEQ multiplex PCR; TCRdb's copy has only in-frame clones and leaves some out. Clonal size and the V and J genes are those of that table, whereas D and trimming came from the DNA. This table holds over 350,000 clones, approximately 90% found once. CDR3 size: 12 residues. V was shortened by 3 bases and J by 3 bases, with 6 bases between the two germline ends. CDR1 is LNHDA, CDR2 SQIVND, per germline (reference sequence).

The rearrangement links TRBV19 to TRBJ2-7; D may be TRBD1 (5 bases). This TCR was sampled from a woman between 40 and 50 years old who had been exposed to COVID-19. Material: PBMCs or T cells enriched from blood (not recorded which). The CDR3 region has the DNA TGTGCCAGTAGTATTCAGGGCTACGAGCAGTACTTC. Amino acids: CASSIQGYEQYF.